This T cell receptor (beta chain) was captured in a study of T cell changes during pregnancy in multiple sclerosis. Data came from immunoSEQ multiplex PCR; TCRdb stores just in-frame clones and leaves some out. The table includes around 63,000 clones, 91% detected once. The TCR sequence derives from a female donor in good health, enrolled as a control in a pregnancy study. The sample here was peripheral blood, taken in the third trimester of pregnancy.

The CDR3 nucleotides read TGCGCCAGCAGCCAAGACCCAACAGGGCCTAGCTCTGGAAACACCATATATTTT. It yields the protein CASSQDPTGPSSGNTIYF. This rearrangement joins TRBV4-1 to TRBJ1-3; D might be TRBD1 (6 bases). V lost 0 bases to trimming and J lost 0 bases, with 15 bases between them. CDR3 length: 18 amino acids. CDR1 and CDR2 from the germline V gene are MGHRA and YSYEKL.